This record concerns one T cell receptor beta chain sequence. This receptor's antigen is unknown. No much larger clone is present one base from it, and per-base qualities are unavailable. Reading the label with the study, this specimen's time point is: blood sample drawn before combined kidney and bone marrow transplant. Unstimulated Tregs (CD4+CD25+CD127-), CD4+ non-Tregs (CD4+CD25-), CD4 and CD8 cells were FACS-sorted from thawed PBMCs. The patients were several recipients of combined kidney and bone marrow transplants from the ITN036ST trial, and samples were available only for these trial subjects. Healthy control blood was processed to PBMCs by Ficoll density gradient and cryopreserved, and patient PBMCs were collected before and after transplant. This entry is derived from a study of Tregs in tolerant kidney transplant recipients (dated by TCRdb to about 2019). Study-wide context: The transplants used related donors along with nonmyeloablative bone marrow transplantation, and in the human trials mixed chimerism was transient. Before combined kidney and bone marrow transplantation, this study identified donor-specific regulatory T cells using TCRbeta sequencing and then followed those same cells after transplant.

Here is what the overall study found, with its caveats: The study was limited by small patient numbers, and the findings need validation in larger populations and under other immunosuppression protocols. Expanding Tregs with activated donor B cells appeared to identify the most biologically relevant and donor-specific TCRbeta repertoire. PCR primers changed over time for some patients, so nucleotide-level comparison across those patients' samples was not possible. Biological reproducibility was not directly assessed, although technical replication error appeared to be minimal. In tolerant patients, the expansion of donor-specific Tregs was greater than global Treg expansion, suggesting that the expansion was antigen-driven rather than nonspecific.

For TCRbeta CDR3 sequencing, genomic DNA from the sorted cells was extracted using the QIAGEN DNeasy Blood and Tissue Kit. High-throughput TCRbeta CDR3 sequencing, including PCR amplification with bias correction and internal controls, was performed commercially through immunoSEQ. The study's processing was this. Unique productive TCRbeta sequences were defined by CDR3 nucleotide sequence where primers matched, otherwise by CDR3 amino acid sequence with Vbeta and Jbeta genes. As a correction for sorting error, sequences shared between sorted populations at a frequency ratio of 2:1 or less were discarded, and the remaining shared sequences were assigned to the higher population. Donor-reactive sequences were defined as at least 5-fold expanded in CFSE-low cells versus unstimulated cells, with frequency of at least 0.01% in CFSE-low cells. Repertoire divergence was quantified by Jensen-Shannon divergence using the top 100 TCRbeta sequences ranked by frequency. For samples with multiple sequencing runs, sorting error was corrected separately for each run before the runs were pooled. Entries here come from immuneACCESS through TCRdb and include only in-frame sequences with V and J called. Some clones fail to appear in such tables; in the studies checked, an unresolved V gene covers under half of the shortfall, and the cause of the remainder is unknown. Clone size and the V and J calls come from that table; the DNA yielded D and trimming. The table for this sample lists some 80,000 clones; roughly 98% of them were counted only once. The ten biggest clones cover 0.56% of the sample.

This receptor was identified in a human donor who received a combined kidney and bone marrow transplant. The starting material was CD4+ T cells from blood, obtained before the transplant.

Read as DNA, the sequence is TGCGCCAGCAGCCAAGGACTAGCGGAGCCAGATACGCAGTATTTT. Its protein is CASSQGLAEPDTQYF. The rearranged segments are TRBV4-3 and TRBJ2-3, with 9 central nucleotides matching TRBD2. Germline trimming: 1 base from V, 4 bases from J; junction bases outside gene matches: 3. The CDR3, cysteine through phenylalanine, is 15 amino acids long. Just CDR3 DNA is preserved here, 45 bases in frame from base 1. CDR1 and CDR2 are drawn from the germline V gene: LGHNA, YSLEER.